This TCR beta chain was documented in a study of shared clonotypes between healthy human individuals. Study overall: Three plates each covered CD4 naive and memory; CD8 naive two, CD8 memory one.

CD45RO negativity and positive selection for CCR7 defined naive CD8 cells, a population that excluded terminally differentiated effector memory CD45RA+ cells. Every donor was a Caucasian adult from Nashville, Tennessee. Findings and limits, study-wide: Compared with clonotypes that all four donors shared, non-shared clonotypes had lower generation probabilities.

Using 200 ng DNA, approximately 30,000 T cell genomes, the sorted-subset replicate PCRs were run. Data came from immunoSEQ multiplex PCR; TCRdb stores just in-frame clones and leaves some out. The table has just over 2,000,000 clones, over 85% seen once. Notes on this clone: The antigen is undetermined.

V dropped 5 bases and J dropped 5 bases, with 17 bases sitting between them. Germline CDR1 is MNHEY and CDR2 is SMNVEV (reference sequence). The CDR3 runs to 15 residues. The chain is built from TRBV27 and TRBJ2-3, with TRBD2 as a possible D gene (5 bases). This sequence originates from a man aged 18 to 29 in good health. Input material: naive CD8+ T cells sorted from blood. DNA of the CDR3: TGTGCCAGCAGTAAGCGCGCGAGGGCTGTAGATACGCAGTATTTT. Translation: CASSKRARAVDTQYF.